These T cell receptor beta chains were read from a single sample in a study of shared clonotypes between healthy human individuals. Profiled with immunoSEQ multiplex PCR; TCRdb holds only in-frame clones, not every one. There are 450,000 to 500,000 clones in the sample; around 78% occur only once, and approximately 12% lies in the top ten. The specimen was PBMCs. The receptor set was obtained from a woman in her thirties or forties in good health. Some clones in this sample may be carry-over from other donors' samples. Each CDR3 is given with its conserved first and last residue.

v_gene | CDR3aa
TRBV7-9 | CASSLRVLTERSSGNTIYF
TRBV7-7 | CASSSGPPGDEQYF
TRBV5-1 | CASSLIGANTEAFF
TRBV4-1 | CASSSRGTSSPSSYNEQFF
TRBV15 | CATSRGGLSGEQYF
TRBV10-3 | CAISPRGSQETQYF
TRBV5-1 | CASSLVSGGWTEAFF
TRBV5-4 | CASSLELAGVGNEQFF
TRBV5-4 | CASSVGHRTEAFF
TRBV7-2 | CASSQLAGSSTEAFF
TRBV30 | CAWRTEDNSPLHF
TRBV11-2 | CASSATRGSYEQYF
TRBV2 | CASSDGTGIGEQYF
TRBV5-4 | CASSPPGGAGGSKKTQYF
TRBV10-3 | CAISESAGGETQYF
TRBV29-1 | CSVKPGPSSTEAFF
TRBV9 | CASSVAGGSTYEQYF
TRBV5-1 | CASSLYASGSSNEQFF
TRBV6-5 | CASSYSTSGGGYEQFF
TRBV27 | CASPEGESGTGELFF
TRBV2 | CASSRGGGEIQPQHF
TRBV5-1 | CASSLEIGTYEQYF
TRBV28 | CASGGWKTDPGELFF
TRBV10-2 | CATNHANGRSDEQYF
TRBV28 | CASKVGLNTEAFF
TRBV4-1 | CASSQDLSTPRTGELFF
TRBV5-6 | CASSLGSVSEQFF
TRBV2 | CASGGSGGTDTQYF
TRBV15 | CATSRERQNTDTQYF
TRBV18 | CASSLDPGAPYNEQFF
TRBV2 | CATGLAVYNEQFF
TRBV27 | CASRGESRGDFGYGYTF
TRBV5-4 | CASSSPGLAGEQYF
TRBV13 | CASSPKAGVVAIQYF
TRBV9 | CASSVSGSKEQYF
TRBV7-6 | CASSLVGTSGSLTGELFF
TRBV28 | CASSWSHEQYF
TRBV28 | CASSLLAGVNEQFF
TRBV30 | CAWGTGEGASTDTQYF
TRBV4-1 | CASSRSYLGLADYNEQFF
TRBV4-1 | CASSQDWGYGYTF
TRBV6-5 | CASSYGGTSLSEQYF
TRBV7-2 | CASSWGQGAYEQYF
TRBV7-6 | CASSLVQGNTEAFF
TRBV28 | CASSPRTIGEGETQYF
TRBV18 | CASSPQDRTYTDTQYF
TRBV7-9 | CASSPRASGGETQYF
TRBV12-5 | CASGAGVDGKQYF